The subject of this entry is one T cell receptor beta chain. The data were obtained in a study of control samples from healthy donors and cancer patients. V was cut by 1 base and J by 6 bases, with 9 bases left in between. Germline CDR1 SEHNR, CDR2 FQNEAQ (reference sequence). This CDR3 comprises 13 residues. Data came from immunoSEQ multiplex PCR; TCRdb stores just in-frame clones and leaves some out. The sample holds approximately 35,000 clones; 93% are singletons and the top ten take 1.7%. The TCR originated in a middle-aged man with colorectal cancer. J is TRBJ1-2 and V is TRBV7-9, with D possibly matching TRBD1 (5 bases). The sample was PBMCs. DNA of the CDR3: TGTGCCAGCAGCTTAGTAGGGGTCGATGGCTACACCTTC. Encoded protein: CASSLVGVDGYTF.